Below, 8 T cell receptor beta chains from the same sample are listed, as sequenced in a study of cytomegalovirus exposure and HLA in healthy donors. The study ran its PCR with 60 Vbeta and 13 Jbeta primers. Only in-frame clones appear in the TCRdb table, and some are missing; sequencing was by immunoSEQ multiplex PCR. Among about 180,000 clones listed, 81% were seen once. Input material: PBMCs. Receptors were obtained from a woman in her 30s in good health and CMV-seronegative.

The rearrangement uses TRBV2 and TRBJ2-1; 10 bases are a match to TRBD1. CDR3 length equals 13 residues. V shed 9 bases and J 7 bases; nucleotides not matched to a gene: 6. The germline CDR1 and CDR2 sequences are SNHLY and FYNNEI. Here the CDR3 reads CASSQGQGNEQFF. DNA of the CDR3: TGTGCCAGTAGTCAGGGACAGGGGAATGAGCAGTTCTTC.

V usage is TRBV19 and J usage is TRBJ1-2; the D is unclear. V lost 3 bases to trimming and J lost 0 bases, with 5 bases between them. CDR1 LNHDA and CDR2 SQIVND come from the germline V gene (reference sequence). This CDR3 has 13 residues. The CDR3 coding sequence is TGTGCCAGTAGTATTTCGGCTAACTATGGCTACACCTTC. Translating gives CASSISANYGYTF. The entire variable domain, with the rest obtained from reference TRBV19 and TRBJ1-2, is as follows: DGGITQSPKYLFRKEGQNVTLSCEQNLNHDAMYWYRQDPGQGLRLIYYSQIVNDFQKGDIAEGYSVSREKKESFPLTVTSAQKNPTAFYLCASSISANYGYTFGSGTRLTVV.

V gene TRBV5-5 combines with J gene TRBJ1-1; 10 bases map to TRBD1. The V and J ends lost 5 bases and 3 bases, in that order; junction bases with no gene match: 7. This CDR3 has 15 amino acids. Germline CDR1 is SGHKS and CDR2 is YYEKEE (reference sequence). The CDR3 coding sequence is TGTGCCAGCAGTTCTACGGGACAGGGGTACACTGAAGCTTTCTTT. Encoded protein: CASSSTGQGYTEAFF. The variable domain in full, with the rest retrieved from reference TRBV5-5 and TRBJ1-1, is DAGVTQSPTHLIKTRGQQVTLRCSPISGHKSVSWYQQVLGQGPQFIFQYYEKEERGRGNFPDRFSARQFPNYSSELNVNALLLGDSALYLCASSSTGQGYTEAFFGQGTRLTVV.

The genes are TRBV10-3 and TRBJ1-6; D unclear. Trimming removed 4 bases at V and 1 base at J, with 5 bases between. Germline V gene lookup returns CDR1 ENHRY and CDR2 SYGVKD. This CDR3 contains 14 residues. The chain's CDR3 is CAISAGSYNSPLHF. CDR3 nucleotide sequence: TGTGCCATCAGTGCGGGTTCCTATAATTCACCCCTCCACTTT.

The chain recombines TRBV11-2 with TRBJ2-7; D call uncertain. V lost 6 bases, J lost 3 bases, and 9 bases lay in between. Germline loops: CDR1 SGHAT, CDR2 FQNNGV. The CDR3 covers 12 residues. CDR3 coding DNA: TGTGCCAGCAGTCCCTTTCTCTACGAGCAGTACTTC. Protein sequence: CASSPFLYEQYF.

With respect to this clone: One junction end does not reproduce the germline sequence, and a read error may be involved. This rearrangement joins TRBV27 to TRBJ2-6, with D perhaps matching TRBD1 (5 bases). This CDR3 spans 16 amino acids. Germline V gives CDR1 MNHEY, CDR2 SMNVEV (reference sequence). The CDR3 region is CASSPPLSSGANGLTF. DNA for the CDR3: TGTGCCAGCAGTCCCCCCCTCTCGTCTGGGGCCAACGGCCTGACTTTC.

The CDR3 spells CASPKGGISGSYEQYF. As DNA, the CDR3 is TGTGCCAGCCCGAAGGGAGGGATTTCGGGCTCCTACGAGCAGTACTTC. V is TRBV2 and J is TRBJ2-7; 7 bases align to TRBD2. The trim removed 8 bases at V and 0 bases at J, leaving 13 bases unmatched. CDR3 size: 16 residues. Germline V gives CDR1 SNHLY, CDR2 FYNNEI.

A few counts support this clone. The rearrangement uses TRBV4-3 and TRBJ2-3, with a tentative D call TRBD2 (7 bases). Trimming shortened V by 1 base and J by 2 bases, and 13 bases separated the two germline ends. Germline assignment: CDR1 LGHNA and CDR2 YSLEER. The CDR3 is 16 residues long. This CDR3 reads CASSQAEGGYTDTQYF. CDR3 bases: TGCGCCAGCAGCCAAGCCGAGGGGGGGTACACAGATACGCAGTATTTT.